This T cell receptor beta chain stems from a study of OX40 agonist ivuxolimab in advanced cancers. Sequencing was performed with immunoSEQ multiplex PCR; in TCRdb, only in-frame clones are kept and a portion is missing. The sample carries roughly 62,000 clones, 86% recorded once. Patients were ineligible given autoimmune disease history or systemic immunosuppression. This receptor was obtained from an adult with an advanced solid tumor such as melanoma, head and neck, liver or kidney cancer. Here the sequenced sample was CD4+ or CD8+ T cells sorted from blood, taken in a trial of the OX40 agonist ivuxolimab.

This chain's CDR3 is CASSESRSGRNEQFF. In DNA form, the CDR3 reads TGCGCCAGCAGTGAGTCAAGAAGCGGGCGGAATGAGCAGTTCTTC. The chain is built from TRBV10-1 and TRBJ2-1; weak D call: TRBD2 (6 bases). Germline CDR1 is WNHNN and CDR2 is SYGVQD (reference sequence). The CDR3 totals 15 residues. With 0 bases removed from V and 7 bases from J, the gap between germline ends came to 13 bases.